This TCR beta chain was identified in a study of cytomegalovirus exposure and HLA in healthy donors. Overall study results and limits: In a later analysis, donors in an Asian-associated ancestry cluster reportedly had fewer N-insertions in productive TCRs than the cohort mean.

About this clone itself: Its antigen remains unknown.

Use of 60 Vbeta and 13 Jbeta primers characterized the PCR. In the authors' workflow: The authors later counted about 80 million unique TCR beta chains, 9 million to 14 million of them shared. Using immunoSEQ multiplex PCR, the repertoire was profiled, and TCRdb retains in-frame clones only, with some absent. That table supplies the V and J calls and clone size; D and trimming were determined from the DNA. Here the sample spans around 120,000 clones, approximately 85% being singletons. Germline V gene sequence: CDR1 KGHSH, CDR2 LQKENI. Trimming removed 10 bases at V and 1 base at J, with 16 bases between. This CDR3 comprises 14 residues.

The sample comprised PBMCs. This chain connects TRBV18 to TRBJ1-1, with D possibly being TRBD1 (5 bases). This clonotype was obtained from a boy between 10 and 17 years old in good health and CMV-seronegative. The CDR3 here is CATSFGRENTEAFF. DNA of the CDR3: TGTGCCACCTCCTTCGGCAGGGAGAACACTGAAGCTTTCTTT.